This is a list of T cell receptor beta chains from one sample in a study of T and B cells in COVID-19 patients. Via MiXCR, TCRdb re-called the multiplex PCR reads, giving one row per CDR3 protein. The sample has tens of thousands of distinct CDR3 sequences, approximately 29% seen once; the top ten hold about 1.9%. Sequenced input: blood. These receptors were taken from a human donor who had recovered from COVID-19. The CDR3 runs from the conserved cysteine through the conserved F or W. A D gene is named only where the DNA matches it firmly. Only some rows state a clone size, as once, few, many or a class for expanded clones.

>.|TRBJ2-5|.|TRBV20-1
TGCAGTGCCACAATGCAAGAGACCCAGTACTTC
CSATMQETQYF
>medium-sized|TRBJ2-3|.|TRBV11-3
TGTGCCAGCAGCTTCGGGACTGGAGGAGATACGCAGTATTTT
CASSFGTGGDTQYF
>many|TRBJ2-7|TRBD2|TRBV5-4
TGTGCCAGCAGCTTTAGCGGGGGGCTTTCCTACGAGCAGTACTTC
CASSFSGGLSYEQYF
>many|TRBJ1-5|TRBD1|TRBV19
TGTGCCAGTAGTGGCCGGACAGGGGACGGTCAGCCCCAGCATTTT
CASSGRTGDGQPQHF
>.|TRBJ2-7|TRBD1|TRBV28
TGTGCCAGCAGTTCACACGTGACAGGGTCCTACGAGCAGTACTTC
CASSSHVTGSYEQYF
>.|TRBJ2-3|TRBD1|TRBV11-3
TGTGCCAGCAGCCCCACCTGGGACAGAATCACAGATACGCAGTATTTT
CASSPTWDRITDTQYF
>.|TRBJ1-5|.|TRBV21-1
TGTGCCAGCAGCAAAGTGGCAGGGGGCCGTCAGCCCCAGCATTTT
CASSKVAGGRQPQHF
>.|TRBJ2-7|TRBD2|TRBV19
TGTGCCTGGAGTTCCGGGGGGTCCTACGAGCAGTACTTC
CAWSSGGSYEQYF
>few|TRBJ1-6|.|TRBV6-5
TGTGCCAGCAGTTACAGTAAGGGAAGAGGTTCACCCCTCCACTTT
CASSYSKGRGSPLHF
>.|TRBJ1-6|.|TRBV19
TGTGCCAGTAGGTCGGGGAGGGATTCACCCCTCCACTTT
CASRSGRDSPLHF
>few|TRBJ1-5|TRBD1|TRBV27
TGTGCCAGCAGCCGGGACAGACCTAGCAATCAGCCCCAGCATTTT
CASSRDRPSNQPQHF
>many|TRBJ2-5|TRBD1|TRBV6-1
TGTGCCAGCAGTCCCCGAGGGACAGTAGGAGAGACCCAGTACTTC
CASSPRGTVGETQYF
>.|TRBJ2-1|TRBD1|TRBV28
TGTGCCAGCAGGGACGGGACAGGGGATGAGCAGTTCTTC
CASRDGTGDEQFF
>.|TRBJ2-7|.|TRBV18
TGTGCCAGCTCACTTCGACAGGAGATCCCCTACGAGCAGTACTTC
CASSLRQEIPYEQYF
>.|TRBJ1-4|TRBD1|TRBV24-1
TGTGCCACCAGTGATGGACAGGGGCTGGCTAATGAAAAACTGTTTTTT
CATSDGQGLANEKLFF
>few|TRBJ2-1|TRBD2|TRBV28
TGTGCCAGCAGCCCTGTGGCTAGCGGGGGGCGAGAGCAGTTCTTC
CASSPVASGGREQFF
>medium-sized|TRBJ2-1|.|TRBV18
TGTGCCAGCTCACCCCTGGCGCCTAGCTCCTACAATGAGCAGTTCTTC
CASSPLAPSSYNEQFF
>few|TRBJ2-7|.|TRBV5-1
TGCGCCAGCAGCCCGGACGCGGTCGAGCAGTACTTC
CASSPDAVEQYF
>many|TRBJ2-1|.|TRBV12-3/TRBV12-4
TGTGCCAGCAGTTGGGAGAATGAGCAGTTCTTC
CASSWENEQFF
>.|TRBJ1-1|.|TRBV5-1
TGCGCCAGCAGCTTGGCCCCCAGCGGGGGGGCGGGTAACACTGAAGCTTTCTTT
CASSLAPSGGAGNTEAFF
>few|TRBJ2-3|TRBD2|TRBV6-1
TGTGCCAGCAGTTCTCGGACTAGCGGGGGGGCGACAGATACGCAGTATTTT
CASSSRTSGGATDTQYF
>many|TRBJ2-5|TRBD1|TRBV13
TGTGCCAGCAGCGCTTATGGTATAGGGGGCAGGGAGACCCAGTACTTC
CASSAYGIGGRETQYF